The clone carrying this T cell receptor (beta chain) was picked up a small number of times. Its target is not known. The record originates from a study of cytomegalovirus exposure and HLA in healthy donors. Study at large: The roughly 120 million unique TCR beta sequences, from around 200 million T cells, were found by an earlier analysis. Study-level points and caveats: Fewer N-insertions (relative to the approximately 670-donor mean) were reportedly seen in an Asian-associated ancestry cluster in a later analysis. Most of the TCR beta V segments (in an earlier analysis) were productive either about 87% or about 30% of the time.

The germline CDR1 and CDR2 sequences are KGHSH and LQKENI. The germline V and J ends were trimmed by 2 bases and 0 bases, with 13 bases remaining between them. The CDR3 extends over 16 amino acids. This PCR relied on a set of 60 Vbeta primers and 13 Jbeta primers. The table came from immunoSEQ multiplex PCR; TCRdb's copy has only in-frame clones and leaves some out. The data hold about 62,000 clones, with about 77% observed a single time. Material for sequencing was PBMCs. The clonotype was recovered from a woman in her 30s in good health and CMV-seronegative. The J gene is TRBJ2-5, the V gene TRBV18, with D maybe TRBD1 (6 bases). CDR3 region: CASSPGTGRYQETQYF. CDR3 DNA: TGTGCCAGCTCACCAGGCACAGGGAGATACCAAGAGACCCAGTACTTC.